The T cell receptor (beta chain) described here comes from a study of blood T cells in healthy people across ages. The V end was cut by 8 bases, the J end by 5 bases, with 13 bases between. Germline CDR1 is MNHNS and CDR2 is SASEGT. This CDR3 region has 13 residues. PCR was performed a second time for about 7 to 11 cycles using a sample-barcoded 5' primer and a J-beta primer mix. Tags on each cDNA molecule came from a template-switch adaptor with 12 random nucleotides. TCRdb processed the 5' RACE reads anew with MiXCR; each CDR3 protein has one entry. The repertoire has about 680,000 distinct CDR3 sequences, roughly 50% of them found once; the top ten carry about a third.

This receptor was obtained from a woman aged 55 to 70 in good health. Sequenced material: blood. This chain connects TRBV6-1 to TRBJ1-5; no firm D call. CDR3 nucleotide sequence: TGTGCCAGCGCCCAGGTCGACGATCAGCCCCAGCATTTT. It encodes CASAQVDDQPQHF.